This T cell receptor beta chain is drawn from a study of blood T cell repertoires in COVID-19. At the level of the study: The study drew acute and convalescent COVID-19 samples from the United States, Italy and Spain. The analysed material was cDNA or gDNA that came from T cells, B-cell-depleted T cells, or PBMCs.

The table came from immunoSEQ multiplex PCR; TCRdb's copy has only in-frame clones and leaves some out. The profile shows around 150,000 clones, 80% to 90% of them singletons. Germline CDR1 is MNHNY and CDR2 is SVGAGI (reference sequence). V lost 7 bases and J lost 9, with 13 bases in between. This CDR3 spans 11 amino acids. This chain links TRBV6-6 with TRBJ2-7; D is possibly TRBD2 (7 bases). The clonotype comes from a man aged 55 to 70 with active or convalescent COVID-19. Source material: peripheral blood. CDR3 loop: CASKGGLAQYF. CDR3 DNA sequence: TGTGCCAGCAAGGGGGGGCTGGCGCAGTACTTC.